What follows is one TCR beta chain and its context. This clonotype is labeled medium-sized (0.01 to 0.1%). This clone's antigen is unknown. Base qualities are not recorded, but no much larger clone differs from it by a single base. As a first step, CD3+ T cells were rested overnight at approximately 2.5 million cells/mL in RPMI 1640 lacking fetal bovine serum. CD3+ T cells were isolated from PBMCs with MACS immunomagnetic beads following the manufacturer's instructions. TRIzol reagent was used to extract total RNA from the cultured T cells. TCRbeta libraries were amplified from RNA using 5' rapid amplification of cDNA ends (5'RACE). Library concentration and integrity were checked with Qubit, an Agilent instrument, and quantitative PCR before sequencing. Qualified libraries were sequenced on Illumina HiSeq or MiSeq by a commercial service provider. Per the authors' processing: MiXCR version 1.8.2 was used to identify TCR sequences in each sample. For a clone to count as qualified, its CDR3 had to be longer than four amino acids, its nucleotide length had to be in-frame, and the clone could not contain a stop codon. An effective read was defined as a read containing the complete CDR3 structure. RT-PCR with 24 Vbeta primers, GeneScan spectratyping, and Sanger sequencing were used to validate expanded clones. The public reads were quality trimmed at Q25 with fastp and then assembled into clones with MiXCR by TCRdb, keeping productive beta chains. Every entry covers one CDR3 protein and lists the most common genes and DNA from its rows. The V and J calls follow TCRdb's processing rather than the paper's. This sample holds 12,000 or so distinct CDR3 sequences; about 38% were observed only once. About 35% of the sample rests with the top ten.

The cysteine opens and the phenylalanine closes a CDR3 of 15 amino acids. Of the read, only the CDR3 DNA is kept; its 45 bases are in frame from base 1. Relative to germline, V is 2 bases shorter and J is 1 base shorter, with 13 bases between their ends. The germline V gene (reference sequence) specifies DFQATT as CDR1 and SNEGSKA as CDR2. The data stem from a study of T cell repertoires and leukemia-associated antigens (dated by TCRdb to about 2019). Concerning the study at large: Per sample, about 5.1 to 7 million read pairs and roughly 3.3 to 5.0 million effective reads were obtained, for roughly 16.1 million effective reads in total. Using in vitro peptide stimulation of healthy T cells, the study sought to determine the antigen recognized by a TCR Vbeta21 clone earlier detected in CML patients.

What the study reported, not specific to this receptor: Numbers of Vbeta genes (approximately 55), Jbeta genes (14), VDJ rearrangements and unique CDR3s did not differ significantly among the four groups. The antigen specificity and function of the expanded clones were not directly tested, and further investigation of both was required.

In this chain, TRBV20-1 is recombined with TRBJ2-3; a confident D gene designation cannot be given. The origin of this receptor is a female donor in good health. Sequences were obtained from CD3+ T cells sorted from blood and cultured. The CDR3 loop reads CSARLPSTRTDTQYF. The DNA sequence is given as TGCAGTGCTAGATTGCCAAGCACTCGCACAGATACGCAGTATTTT.